The following is a TCR beta chain sequence with its context. The antigen is unknown. The table came from immunoSEQ multiplex PCR; TCRdb's copy has only in-frame clones and leaves some out. Of tens of thousands of clones in the sample, approximately 88% were seen once. Researchers grouped second doses given at about 4 or about 12 weeks into one pool. The germline CDR1 and CDR2 sequences are SGHRS and YFSETQ. This CDR3 is 13 amino acids long. The V end lost 7 bases, the J end lost 6 bases, and 16 bases lay between the germline ends. The data stem from a study of T cell responses to AZD1222 COVID-19 vaccine. Findings of the study overall: After the peak T cell response, and only then, were repertoires sampled. Variant regions that are unmutated are reportedly the target of nearly half of spike-specific TCRs.

The V gene is TRBV5-1, the J gene TRBJ1-2; D might be TRBD1 (5 bases). This TCR derives from an adult who received the AZD1222 COVID-19 vaccine. The starting material was peripheral blood, obtained 28 days after the second AZD1222 dose. The CDR3 loop reads CASPRGGGNGYTF. In nucleotides, the CDR3 is TGCGCCAGCCCCCGGGGGGGTGGGAATGGCTACACCTTC.